This T cell receptor beta chain was sequenced in a study of T cells in Graves' hyperthyroidism and ophthalmopathy. Study-level findings and limits: Blood also contained most expanded thyroid clonotypes above 0.001. The model's output predicted ophthalmopathy at a median of around 6.9 months prior to onset. Ophthalmopathy cases were set apart from stable hyperthyroidism by a 13 V-J model.

Regarding this clonotype: Its target is unknown.

RNA transcripts provided the source from which TCR beta CDR3 regions were amplified. When the TCR CDR3 underwent first-round RT-PCR, the HTBI primer set was used. TCRdb re-derived calls from the multiplex PCR reads in MiXCR, one entry per CDR3 protein. Among about 380,000 distinct CDR3 sequences, around 20% were seen once, and the ten largest hold 40% to 45%. Germline V CDR1 and CDR2: KGHDR, SFDVKD. V dropped 2 bases and J dropped 5 bases, with 12 bases sitting between them. CDR3 length equals 15 residues. PBMCs were obtained from about 9.9 ml fresh peripheral blood. The TCR sequence derives from a man aged 18-30 years with Graves' ophthalmopathy. The chain combines TRBV24-1 with TRBJ2-1, with D perhaps TRBD1 or TRBD2 (5 bases each). Sequenced sample: blood. In DNA form, the CDR3 reads TGTGCCACCAGTGATTCCAGAGGGGCCCACAATGAGCAGTTCTTC. Translated, it gives CATSDSRGAHNEQFF.